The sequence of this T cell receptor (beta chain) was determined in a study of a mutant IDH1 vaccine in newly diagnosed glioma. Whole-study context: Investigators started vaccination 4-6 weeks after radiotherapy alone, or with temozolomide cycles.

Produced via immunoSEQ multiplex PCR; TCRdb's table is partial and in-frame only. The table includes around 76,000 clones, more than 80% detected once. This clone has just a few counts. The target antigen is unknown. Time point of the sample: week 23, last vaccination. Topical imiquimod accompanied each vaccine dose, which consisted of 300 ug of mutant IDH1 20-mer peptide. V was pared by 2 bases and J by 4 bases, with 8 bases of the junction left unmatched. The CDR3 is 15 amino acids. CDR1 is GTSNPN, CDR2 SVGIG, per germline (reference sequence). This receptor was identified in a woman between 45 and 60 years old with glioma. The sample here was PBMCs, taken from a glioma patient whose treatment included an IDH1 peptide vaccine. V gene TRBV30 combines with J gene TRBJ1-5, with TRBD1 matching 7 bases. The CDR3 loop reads CAWSTTGAGNQPQHF. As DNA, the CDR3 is TGTGCCTGGAGTACAACAGGGGCCGGGAATCAGCCCCAGCATTTT.